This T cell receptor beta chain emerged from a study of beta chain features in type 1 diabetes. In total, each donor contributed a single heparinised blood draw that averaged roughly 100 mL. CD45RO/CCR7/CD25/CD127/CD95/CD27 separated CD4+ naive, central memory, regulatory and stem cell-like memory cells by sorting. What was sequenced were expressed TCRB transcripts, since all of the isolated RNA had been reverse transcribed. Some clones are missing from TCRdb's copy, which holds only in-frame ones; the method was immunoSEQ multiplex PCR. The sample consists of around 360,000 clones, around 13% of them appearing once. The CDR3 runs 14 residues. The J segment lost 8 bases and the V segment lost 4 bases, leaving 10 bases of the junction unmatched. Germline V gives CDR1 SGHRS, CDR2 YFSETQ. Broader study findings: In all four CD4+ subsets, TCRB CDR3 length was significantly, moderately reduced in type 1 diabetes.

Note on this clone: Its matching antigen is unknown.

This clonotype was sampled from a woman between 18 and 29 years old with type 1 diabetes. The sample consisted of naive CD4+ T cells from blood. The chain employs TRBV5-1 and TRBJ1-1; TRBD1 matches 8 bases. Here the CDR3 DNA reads TGCGCCAGCAGCCCGGGACAGGCGAGGGAAGAAGCTTTCTTT. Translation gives CASSPGQAREEAFF.